This T cell receptor (beta chain) was recovered during a study of OX40 agonist ivuxolimab in advanced cancers. About the study: With ivuxolimab, an agonistic anti-OX40 (CD134) antibody, patients were treated.

The ends were cut back, 0 bases at V and 4 bases at J, with 9 bases in the middle. The CDR3 spans 14 residues. Germline CDR1 reads MGHRA; CDR2 reads YSYEKL. Patients were excluded for autoimmune disease history or systemic immunosuppression. The repertoire was sequenced with immunoSEQ multiplex PCR; TCRdb's copy has only in-frame clones and lacks some. The table records approximately 90,000 clones, about 89% of them present only once. The J gene is TRBJ1-2, the V gene TRBV4-1; the D gene is possibly TRBD1 (6 bases). Here the sequenced sample was CD4+ or CD8+ T cells sorted from blood, taken in a trial of the OX40 agonist ivuxolimab. This TCR was sampled from an adult with an advanced solid tumor such as melanoma, head and neck, liver or kidney cancer. The CDR3 DNA is TGCGCCAGCAGCCAAGATGGACAGCTCTATGGCTACACCTTC. Translating it yields CASSQDGQLYGYTF.